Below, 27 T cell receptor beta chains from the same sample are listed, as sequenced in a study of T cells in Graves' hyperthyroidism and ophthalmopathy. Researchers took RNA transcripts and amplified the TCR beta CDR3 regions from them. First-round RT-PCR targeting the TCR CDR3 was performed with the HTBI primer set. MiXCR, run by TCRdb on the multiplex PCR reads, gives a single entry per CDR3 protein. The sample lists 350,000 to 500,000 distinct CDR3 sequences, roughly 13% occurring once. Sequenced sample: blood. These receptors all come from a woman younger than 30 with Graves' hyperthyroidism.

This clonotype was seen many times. CDR3 nucleotide sequence: TGTGCCAGCAGCTTAGTGTGGTCCTGGGGTTTCAATGAGCAGTTCTTC. It encodes CASSLVWSWGFNEQFF. This sequence joins TRBV7-2 and TRBJ2-1; no clear D gene. The germline gives CDR1 SGHTA, CDR2 FQGNSA. The V end was cut by 1 base, the J end by 6 bases, with 16 bases between. CDR3 size: 16 residues.

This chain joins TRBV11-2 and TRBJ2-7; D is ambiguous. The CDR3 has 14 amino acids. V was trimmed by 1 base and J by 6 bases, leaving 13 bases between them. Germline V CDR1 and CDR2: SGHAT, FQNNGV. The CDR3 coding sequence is TGTGCCAGCAGCTTAGTTAGTTTCCGCACCGAGCAGTACTTC. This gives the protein CASSLVSFRTEQYF. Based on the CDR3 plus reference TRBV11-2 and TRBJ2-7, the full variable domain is EAGVAQSPRYKIIEKRQSVAFWCNPISGHATLYWYQQILGQGPKLLIQFQNNGVVDDSQLPKDRFSAERLKGVDSTLKIQPAKLEDSAVYLCASSLVSFRTEQYFGPGTRLTVT.

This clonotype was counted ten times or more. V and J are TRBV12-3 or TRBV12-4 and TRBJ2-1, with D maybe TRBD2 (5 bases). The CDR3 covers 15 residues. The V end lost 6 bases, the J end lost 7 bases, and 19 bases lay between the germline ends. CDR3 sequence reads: CASSSPDSLKNEQFF. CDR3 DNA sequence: TGTGCCAGCAGCTCCCCGGACTCTCTGAAAAATGAGCAGTTCTTC.

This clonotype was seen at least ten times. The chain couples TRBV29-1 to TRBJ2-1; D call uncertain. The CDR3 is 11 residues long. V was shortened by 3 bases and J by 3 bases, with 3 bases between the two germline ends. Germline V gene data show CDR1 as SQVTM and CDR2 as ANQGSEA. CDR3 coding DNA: TGCAGCGTTGAGGGCTACAATGAGCAGTTCTTC. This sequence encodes CSVEGYNEQFF.

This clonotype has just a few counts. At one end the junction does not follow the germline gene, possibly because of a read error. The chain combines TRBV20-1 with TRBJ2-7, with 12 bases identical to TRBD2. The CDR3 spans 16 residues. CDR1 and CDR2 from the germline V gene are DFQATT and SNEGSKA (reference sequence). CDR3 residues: CSTSGGRLAGASEQYF. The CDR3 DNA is TGCAGTACTAGCGGGGGTAGACTAGCGGGAGCCTCCGAGCAGTACTTC.

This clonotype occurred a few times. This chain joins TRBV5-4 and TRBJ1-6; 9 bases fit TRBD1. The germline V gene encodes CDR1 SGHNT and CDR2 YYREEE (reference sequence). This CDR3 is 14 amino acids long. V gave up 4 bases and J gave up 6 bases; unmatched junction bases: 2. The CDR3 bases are TGTGCCAGCAGCCGGGGACAGGGTAATTCACCCCTCCACTTT. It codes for CASSRGQGNSPLHF.

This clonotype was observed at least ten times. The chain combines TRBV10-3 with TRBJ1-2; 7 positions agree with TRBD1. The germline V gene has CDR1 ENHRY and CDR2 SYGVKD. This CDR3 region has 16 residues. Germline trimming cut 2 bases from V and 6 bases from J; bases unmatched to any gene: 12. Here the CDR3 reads CAISEKEGAGLDGYTF. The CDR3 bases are TGTGCCATCAGTGAGAAGGAGGGGGCAGGCTTGGATGGCTACACCTTC.

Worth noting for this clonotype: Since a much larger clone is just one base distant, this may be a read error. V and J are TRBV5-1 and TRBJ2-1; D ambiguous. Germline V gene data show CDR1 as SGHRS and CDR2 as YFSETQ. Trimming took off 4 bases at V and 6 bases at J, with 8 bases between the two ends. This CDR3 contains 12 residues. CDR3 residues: CASSEESNEQFF. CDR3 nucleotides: TGCGCCAGCAGCGAGGAGAGCAATGAGCAGTTCTTC.

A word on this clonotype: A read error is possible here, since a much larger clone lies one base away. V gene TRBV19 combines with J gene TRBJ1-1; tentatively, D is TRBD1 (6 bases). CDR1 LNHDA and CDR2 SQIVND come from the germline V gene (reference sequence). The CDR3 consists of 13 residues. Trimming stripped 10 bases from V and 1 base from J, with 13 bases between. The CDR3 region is CAMHGGGNTEAFF. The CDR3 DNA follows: TGTGCCATGCATGGAGGGGGGAACACTGAAGCTTTCTTT.

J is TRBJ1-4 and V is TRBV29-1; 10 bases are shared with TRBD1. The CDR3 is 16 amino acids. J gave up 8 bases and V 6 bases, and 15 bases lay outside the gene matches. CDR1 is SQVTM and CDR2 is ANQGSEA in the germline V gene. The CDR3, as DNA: TGCAGCGTACCCGGGACAGGGGTCCATCACCGGGAAAAACTGTTTTTT. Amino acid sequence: CSVPGTGVHHREKLFF.

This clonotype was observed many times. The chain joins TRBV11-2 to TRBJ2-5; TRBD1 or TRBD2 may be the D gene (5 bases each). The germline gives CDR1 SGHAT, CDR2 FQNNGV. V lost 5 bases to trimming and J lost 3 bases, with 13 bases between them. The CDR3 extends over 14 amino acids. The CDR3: CASSQPLGEETQYF. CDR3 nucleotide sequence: TGTGCCAGCAGCCAACCACTAGGGGAAGAGACCCAGTACTTC.

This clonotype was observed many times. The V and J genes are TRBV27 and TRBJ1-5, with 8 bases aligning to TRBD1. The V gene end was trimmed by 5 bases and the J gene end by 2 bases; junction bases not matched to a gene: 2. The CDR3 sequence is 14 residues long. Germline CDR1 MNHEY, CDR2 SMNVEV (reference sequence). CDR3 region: CASSRGQGNQPQHF. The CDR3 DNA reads TGTGCCAGCAGTCGGGGACAGGGCAATCAGCCCCAGCATTTT.

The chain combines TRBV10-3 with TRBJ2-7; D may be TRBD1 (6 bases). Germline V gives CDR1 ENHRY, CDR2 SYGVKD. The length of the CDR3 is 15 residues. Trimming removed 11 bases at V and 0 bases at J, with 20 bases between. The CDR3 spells CASKGGSGSSYEQYF. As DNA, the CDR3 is TGTGCCTCAAAAGGGGGATCAGGCAGCTCCTACGAGCAGTACTTC.

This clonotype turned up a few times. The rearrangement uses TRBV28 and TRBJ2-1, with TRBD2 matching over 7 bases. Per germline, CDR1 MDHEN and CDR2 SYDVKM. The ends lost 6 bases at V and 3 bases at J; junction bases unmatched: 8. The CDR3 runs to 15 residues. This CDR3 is CASRAEASGYNEQFF. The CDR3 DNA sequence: TGTGCCAGCAGGGCTGAGGCTAGCGGCTACAATGAGCAGTTCTTC.

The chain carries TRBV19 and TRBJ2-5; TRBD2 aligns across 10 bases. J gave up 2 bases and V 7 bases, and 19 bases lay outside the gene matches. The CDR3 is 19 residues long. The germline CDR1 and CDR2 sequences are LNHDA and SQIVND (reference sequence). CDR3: CASTPRRASGSPLQETQYF. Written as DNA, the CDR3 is TGTGCCAGTACCCCCCGACGGGCTAGCGGGAGCCCACTTCAAGAGACCCAGTACTTC.

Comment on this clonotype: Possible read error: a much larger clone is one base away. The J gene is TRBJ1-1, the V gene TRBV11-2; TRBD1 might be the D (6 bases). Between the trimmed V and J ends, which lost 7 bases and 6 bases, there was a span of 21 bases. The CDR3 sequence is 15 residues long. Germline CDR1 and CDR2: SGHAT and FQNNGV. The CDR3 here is CASTQTGLSGAEAFF. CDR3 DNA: TGTGCCAGCACCCAAACAGGGTTAAGTGGCGCTGAAGCTTTCTTT. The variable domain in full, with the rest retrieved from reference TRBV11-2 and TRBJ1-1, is EAGVAQSPRYKIIEKRQSVAFWCNPISGHATLYWYQQILGQGPKLLIQFQNNGVVDDSQLPKDRFSAERLKGVDSTLKIQPAKLEDSAVYLCASTQTGLSGAEAFFGQGTRLTVV.

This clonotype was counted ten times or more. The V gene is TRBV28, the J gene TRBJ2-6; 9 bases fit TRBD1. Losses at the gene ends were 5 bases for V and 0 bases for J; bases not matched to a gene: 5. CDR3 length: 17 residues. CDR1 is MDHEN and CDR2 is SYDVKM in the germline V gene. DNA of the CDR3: TGTGCCAGCAGTGGAGGACAGGGGATCTCTGGGGCCAACGTCCTGACTTTC. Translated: CASSGGQGISGANVLTF.

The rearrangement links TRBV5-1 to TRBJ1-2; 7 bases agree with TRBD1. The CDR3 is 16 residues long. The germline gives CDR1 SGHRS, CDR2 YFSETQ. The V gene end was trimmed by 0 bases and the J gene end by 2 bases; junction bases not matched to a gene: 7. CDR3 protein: CASSLEAQGMNYGYTF. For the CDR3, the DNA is TGCGCCAGCAGCTTGGAGGCACAGGGGATGAACTATGGCTACACCTTC.

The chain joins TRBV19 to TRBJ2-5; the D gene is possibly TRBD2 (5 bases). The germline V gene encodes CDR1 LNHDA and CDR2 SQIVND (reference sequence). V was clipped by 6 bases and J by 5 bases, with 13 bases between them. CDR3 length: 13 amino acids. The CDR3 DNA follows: TGTGCCAGTAGGACGAGCTCGGGGGAGACCCAGTACTTC. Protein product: CASRTSSGETQYF.

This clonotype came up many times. The CDR3 region has the DNA TGTGCCAGCAGTCCGAGGAGCGGGAGGGCCGAGTACGAGCAGTACTTC. Its protein product is CASSPRSGRAEYEQYF. The chain combines TRBV28 with TRBJ2-7; 10 nucleotides line up with TRBD2. CDR1 MDHEN and CDR2 SYDVKM come from the germline V gene. The CDR3 has 16 residues. V was pared by 5 bases and J by 4 bases, with 11 bases of the junction left unmatched.

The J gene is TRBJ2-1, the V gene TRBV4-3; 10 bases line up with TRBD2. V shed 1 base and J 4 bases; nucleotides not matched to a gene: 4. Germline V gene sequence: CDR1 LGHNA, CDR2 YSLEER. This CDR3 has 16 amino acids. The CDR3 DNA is TGCGCCAGCAGCCAAGGACCTAGCGGGGGATACAATGAGCAGTTCTTC. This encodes CASSQGPSGGYNEQFF.

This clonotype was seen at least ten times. This chain's CDR3 is CASSPGQGTYEQYF. CDR3 in DNA: TGTGCCAGCAGCCCGGGACAGGGGACATACGAGCAGTACTTC. V usage is TRBV18 and J usage is TRBJ2-7, with 10 nucleotides matching TRBD1. Trimming at V came to 8 bases and at J to 4 bases, leaving 8 bases not matched to a gene. CDR3 length: 14 amino acids. CDR1 is KGHSH and CDR2 is LQKENI in the germline V gene.

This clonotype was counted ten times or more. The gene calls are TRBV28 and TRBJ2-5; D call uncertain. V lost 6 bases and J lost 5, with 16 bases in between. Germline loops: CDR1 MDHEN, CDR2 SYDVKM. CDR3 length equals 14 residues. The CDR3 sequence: CASRTGPGPETQYF. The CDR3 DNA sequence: TGTGCCAGCAGGACTGGGCCCGGGCCCGAGACCCAGTACTTC.

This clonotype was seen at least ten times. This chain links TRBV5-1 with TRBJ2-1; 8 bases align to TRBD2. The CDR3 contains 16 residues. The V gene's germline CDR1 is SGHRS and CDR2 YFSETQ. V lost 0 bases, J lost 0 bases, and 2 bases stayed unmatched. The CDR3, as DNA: TGCGCCAGCAGCTTGGCAAGCGGGGGCTCCTACAATGAGCAGTTCTTC. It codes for CASSLASGGSYNEQFF.

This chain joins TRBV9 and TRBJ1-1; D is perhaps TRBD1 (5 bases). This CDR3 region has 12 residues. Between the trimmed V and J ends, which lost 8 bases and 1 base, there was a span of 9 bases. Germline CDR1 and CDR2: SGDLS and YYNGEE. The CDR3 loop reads CASGAQNTEAFF. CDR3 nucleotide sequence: TGTGCCAGTGGGGCGCAGAACACTGAAGCTTTCTTT.

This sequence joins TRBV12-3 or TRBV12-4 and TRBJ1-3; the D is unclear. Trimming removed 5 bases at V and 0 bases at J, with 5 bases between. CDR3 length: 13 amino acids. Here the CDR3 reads CASSTYSGNTIYF. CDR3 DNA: TGTGCCAGCAGTACCTACTCTGGAAACACCATATATTTT.

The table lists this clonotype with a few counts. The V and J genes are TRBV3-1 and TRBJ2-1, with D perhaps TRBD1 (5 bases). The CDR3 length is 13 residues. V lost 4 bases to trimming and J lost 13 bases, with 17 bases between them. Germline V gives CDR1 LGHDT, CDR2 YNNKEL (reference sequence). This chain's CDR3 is CASSPLGHFGQFF. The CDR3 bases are TGTGCCAGCAGCCCGTTAGGACACTTTGGACAGTTCTTC.